This T cell receptor beta chain was recovered during a study of immune heterogeneity within non-small cell lung tumors. Study conclusions and caveats: High-frequency clones unique to single sites coexisted with identical dominant CDR3 beta clonotypes that recurred across tumor sites within a patient. With local tumor mutational burden, local T-cell clonality showed a moderate but significant correlation (R around 0.36).

Multiplex PCR relied on 32 V and 13 J primers to amplify TCR beta CDR3. Each CDR3 protein is one row after TCRdb ran MiXCR on the multiplex PCR reads. The sample holds tens of thousands of distinct CDR3 sequences, 28% seen once. Bulk tumor genomic DNA served as template, at around 580 ng per sample. Several biopsies were collected from each primary tumor during surgery. They were spaced as far apart as possible within the tumor mass. Enrolled patients presented with newly diagnosed, previously untreated non-small cell lung cancer and underwent curative surgery. Concerning this clonotype: Antigen specificity is unknown.

V was shortened by 1 base and J by 1 base, with 7 bases between the two germline ends. The germline gives CDR1 DFQATT, CDR2 SNEGSKA (reference sequence). The CDR3 length is 13 residues. Sequenced input: lung tumor tissue. The receptor comes from a man in his forties with non-small cell lung cancer. V and J are TRBV20-1 and TRBJ1-1; D gene uncertain. In DNA form, the CDR3 reads TGCAGTGCTAGAGGGGAGGGGAACACTGAAGCTTTCTTT. Translation: CSARGEGNTEAFF.